This TCR beta chain appears in the sequencing data of a study of blood T cells in healthy people across ages. Points from the study as a whole: Expanded clonotype shifts may have been confounded, as the donors had an unknown CMV status.

With a J-beta primer mix and a sample-barcoded 5' primer, a second PCR ran 7 to 11 cycles. Each CDR3 protein gets one entry after TCRdb re-called the 5' RACE reads with MiXCR. This sample has 920,000 or so distinct CDR3 sequences, with around 45% found just once. This clonotype appeared a few times. Its target is not known. The germline V and J ends were trimmed by 3 bases and 3 bases, with 3 bases remaining between them. The CDR3 has 11 residues. Germline values: CDR1 ENHRY, CDR2 SYGVKD. The receptor comes from a woman aged 60-75 years in good health. The chain is built from TRBV10-3 and TRBJ2-7; D unclear. Source material: blood. CDR3 DNA: TGTGCCATCAGTGAAGACTACGAGCAGTACTTC. Translation gives CAISEDYEQYF.